The next 2 T cell receptor beta chains were all read from a single sample in a study of blood T cell repertoires in COVID-19. TCRdb's table, derived via immunoSEQ multiplex PCR, lists solely in-frame clones and lacks some. Among around 110,000 clones listed, 71% were seen once. Sequencing input: peripheral blood. The receptors were sampled from a human donor with acute or convalescent COVID-19. The donor label of this sample is uncertain.

This clone appeared a few times. The V and J genes are TRBV28 and TRBJ1-1, with a weak D call TRBD1 (5 bases). The CDR3 length is 13 residues. Germline CDR1 reads MDHEN; CDR2 reads SYDVKM. V was cut by 2 bases and J by 11 bases, with 15 bases left in between. This CDR3 reads CASSLGRGTRAFF. For the CDR3, the DNA is TGTGCCAGCAGTTTAGGGAGGGGAACCCGGGCTTTCTTT.

As DNA, the CDR3 is TGTGCCACCAGCAGAGATCCTCCGTACAATGAGCAGTTCTTC. Translation: CATSRDPPYNEQFF. The V gene is TRBV15, the J gene TRBJ2-1; D gene uncertain. The length of the CDR3 is 14 residues. Germline-derived CDR1 and CDR2 are LNHNV and YYDKDF (reference sequence). Trimming removed 0 bases at V and 4 bases at J, with 7 bases between.